Detailed here is one T cell receptor (beta chain). PCR was performed using 60 Vbeta and 13 Jbeta primers. The data were produced by immunoSEQ multiplex PCR, yet TCRdb's version contains in-frame clones alone and is incomplete. Among 100,000 to 150,000 clones listed, around three quarters were seen once. The entry originates in a study of cytomegalovirus exposure and HLA in healthy donors. The CDR3 runs 14 residues. Per the germline V gene, CDR1 is MDHEN and CDR2 is SYDVKM. This receptor was identified in a woman aged 45-59 years in good health and CMV-seronegative. The chain carries TRBV28 and TRBJ2-5; D remains ambiguous. The J call may be incorrect, as the DNA end agrees better with TRBJ2-7. The sample was PBMCs. The CDR3 loop reads CASSFLKIHYEQYF. CDR3 coding DNA: TGTGCCAGCAGTTTTTTGAAGATTCACTACGAGCAGTACTTC.